The present entry profiles one TCR beta chain with its context. V was clipped by 7 bases and J by 0 bases, with 8 bases between them. The germline CDR1 and CDR2 sequences are SGHTA and FQGNSA. This CDR3 contains 13 residues. This entry is derived from a study of T cell clones after liver transplantation. For the study at large: TCRbeta sequencing after a pre-transplant mixed lymphocyte reaction identified graft-donor-reactive clones, later tracked in post-transplant blood.

Repertoires were generated with immunoSEQ multiplex PCR, while TCRdb's copy carries only in-frame clones and drops some. This sample has 75,000 to 95,000 clones, with 84% found just once. This clonotype originated in a human patient who received a liver transplant. Some T cells here may be from the graft donor. The genes are TRBV7-2 and TRBJ2-3; no firm D call. The starting material was CD4+ T cells from blood, obtained roughly 48 months after liver transplant. CDR3 nucleotide sequence: TGTGCCAGCAACCACCCCAGCACAGATACGCAGTATTTT. Translation: CASNHPSTDTQYF.